This T cell receptor beta chain is from a study of response to subunit inactivated influenza vaccine. Study results and caveats: Authors suggested each seasonal flu vaccination may recruit only limited numbers of new T cells.

In the case of this clonotype: Antigen: not known.

TCRdb processed the RT-PCR reads anew with MiXCR; each CDR3 protein has one entry. The table lists approximately 700,000 distinct CDR3 sequences, around 14% of them singletons. The CDR3 runs 11 residues. Germline values: CDR1 DFQATT, CDR2 SNEGSKA (reference sequence). Trimming pared 6 bases from V and 8 bases from J, leaving 12 bases between. The rearrangement links TRBV20-1 to TRBJ2-3; D is possibly TRBD2 (5 bases). The sequenced sample was PBMCs from blood, obtained around two weeks before vaccination. The source of this sequence is a man aged 45-65 years who received an inactivated influenza vaccine. The CDR3 bases are TGCAGTGCCCCCGGACTGATTACGCAGTATTTT. Translation gives CSAPGLITQYF.